This entry lists 27 T cell receptor beta chains sequenced from one sample in a study of blood T cell repertoires in COVID-19. Produced via immunoSEQ multiplex PCR; TCRdb's table is partial and in-frame only. The data hold 35,000 to 40,000 clones, with about 79% observed a single time. The sequenced sample consisted of peripheral blood. The receptors were sampled from a human donor with acute or convalescent COVID-19. The donor label of this sample is uncertain.

This rearrangement joins TRBV28 to TRBJ1-1; the D gene is possibly TRBD1 (6 bases). CDR1 and CDR2 from the germline V gene are MDHEN and SYDVKM. V lost 2 bases and J lost 4, with 11 bases in between. This CDR3 region has 14 residues. The CDR3 sequence: CASSLRVGGTEAFF. CDR3 nucleotide sequence: TGTGCCAGCAGTTTAAGAGTAGGGGGCACTGAAGCTTTCTTT. The whole variable domain, filled in from reference TRBV28 and TRBJ1-1, reads DVKVTQSSRYLVKRTGEKVFLECVQDMDHENMFWYRQDPGLGLRLIYFSYDVKMKEKGDIPEGYSVSREKKERFSLILESASTNQTSMYLCASSLRVGGTEAFFGQGTRLTVV.

This rearrangement joins TRBV19 to TRBJ2-1; D possibly corresponds to TRBD1 (5 bases). Trimming removed 5 bases at V and 7 bases at J, with 24 bases between. The CDR3 covers 17 residues. Germline V lookup: CDR1 LNHDA, CDR2 SQIVND (reference sequence). The CDR3 DNA follows: TGTGCCAGTAGTCGGTTCGACGGGTGGGGCGTTAAAAATGAGCAGTTCTTC. This codes for CASSRFDGWGVKNEQFF.

The chain couples TRBV11-2 to TRBJ1-2, with D possibly TRBD1 on 5 matching bases. Germline values: CDR1 SGHAT, CDR2 FQNNGV. The V and J ends lost 2 bases and 6 bases respectively, with 10 bases between them. The CDR3 spans 13 residues. In nucleotides, the CDR3 is TGTGCCAGCAGCTTACAGGGAGGTGATGGCTACACCTTC. Translating gives CASSLQGGDGYTF.

The rearrangement links TRBV3-1 (or the pseudogene TRBV3-2) to TRBJ2-1, with D unresolved. Germline V CDR1 and CDR2: LGHDT, YNNKEL (reference sequence). The V gene lost 0 bases and the J gene lost 11 bases, with 11 bases spanning the gap. There are 13 residues in the CDR3. CDR3 amino acids: CASSQESERKQFF. The CDR3 nucleotides are TGTGCCAGCAGCCAAGAGTCTGAGAGAAAGCAGTTCTTC.

This clone has only one observation. V usage is TRBV6-2 or TRBV6-3 and J usage is TRBJ2-1; unclear D gene. CDR1 and CDR2 (germline): MNHEY, SVGEGT. CDR3 length equals 13 residues. Trimming removed 3 bases at V and 4 bases at J, with 7 bases between. For the CDR3, the DNA is TGTGCCAGCAGTTATTTAGCTTACAATGAGCAGTTCTTC. As protein: CASSYLAYNEQFF.

This chain joins TRBV5-1 and TRBJ1-5; D possibly corresponds to TRBD1 (6 bases). V was shortened by 4 bases and J by 6 bases, with 11 bases between the two germline ends. CDR3 length equals 13 residues. Germline V CDR1 and CDR2: SGHRS, YFSETQ. The CDR3 DNA follows: TGCGCCAGCAGCCCAAGAGGGGGTCAGCCCCAGCATTTT. It specifies CASSPRGGQPQHF.

This clone was picked up one time. The V gene is TRBV11-3, the J gene TRBJ2-2; perhaps TRBD1 as D (6 bases). V dropped 5 bases and J dropped 2 bases, with 24 bases sitting between them. Germline values: CDR1 SGHNT, CDR2 YENEEA. The CDR3 consists of 19 residues. The CDR3 here is CASSPSDRTWGHNTGELFF. CDR3 in DNA: TGTGCCAGCAGCCCTTCCGACAGGACTTGGGGGCATAACACCGGGGAGCTGTTTTTT.

This rearrangement joins TRBV19 to TRBJ1-5; D is perhaps TRBD1 (6 bases). This CDR3 has 16 amino acids. CDR1 and CDR2 (germline): LNHDA, SQIVND (reference sequence). Deletions cut 5 bases from V and 5 bases from J, with 19 bases between. DNA of the CDR3: TGTGCCAGTAGTCCCATCACACAAGGGGGTTATCAGCCCCAGCATTTT. It encodes CASSPITQGGYQPQHF.

The chain combines TRBV25-1 with TRBJ2-3; tentative D call: TRBD1 (5 bases). The CDR3 extends over 17 amino acids. V shed 0 bases and J shed 7 bases, with 20 bases lying between them. CDR1 is MGHDK and CDR2 is SYGVNS in the germline V gene. CDR3 in DNA: TGTGCCAGCAGTGAATATTTGGGCCAGGGTAAAGTGAATACGCAGTATTTT. Translated, it gives CASSEYLGQGKVNTQYF.

This chain joins TRBV7-9 and TRBJ2-1, with a tentative D call TRBD1 (5 bases). The CDR3 is 13 amino acids. CDR1 is SEHNR and CDR2 is FQNEAQ in the germline V gene (reference sequence). The V end lost 3 bases, the J end lost 8 bases, and 11 bases lay between the germline ends. CDR3 in amino acids: CASSFGVGDEQFF. The DNA for the CDR3 is TGTGCCAGCAGCTTTGGGGTAGGGGATGAGCAGTTCTTC.

The chain carries TRBV5-6 and TRBJ2-7, with 12 bases lining up with TRBD1. Germline CDR1 and CDR2: SGHDT and YYEEEE. Trimming removed 1 base from V and 5 bases from J; junction bases left unmatched: 7. The CDR3 totals 16 residues. CDR3 region: CASSLPGTGGMDEQYF. Here the CDR3 DNA reads TGTGCCAGCAGCTTGCCAGGGACAGGGGGCATGGACGAGCAGTACTTC.

This sequence joins TRBV18 and TRBJ1-2; 7 positions agree with TRBD1. CDR3 length: 14 amino acids. Trimming removed 2 bases from V and 5 bases from J; junction bases left unmatched: 5. Germline lookup yields CDR1 KGHSH and CDR2 LQKENI. CDR3: CASSPGQVGYGYTF. The DNA for the CDR3 is TGTGCCAGCTCACCAGGACAGGTCGGATATGGCTACACCTTC.

The V gene is TRBV19, the J gene TRBJ2-7, with a tentative D call TRBD2 (5 bases). Germline loops: CDR1 LNHDA, CDR2 SQIVND (reference sequence). V was pared by 6 bases and J by 3 bases, with 15 bases between. This CDR3 comprises 14 residues. In DNA form, the CDR3 reads TGTGCCAGTAGCGCGCGGGCTTCTATCTACGAGCAGTACTTC. Its translation is CASSARASIYEQYF.

The CDR3 DNA reads TGTGCCAGCAGCCATCTGCCCGGGACTAGCGGGAGGGCCTCCTACAATGAGCAGTTCTTC. It specifies CASSHLPGTSGRASYNEQFF. The rearrangement uses TRBV5-5 and TRBJ2-1; TRBD2 agrees at 16 bases. Germline CDR1 and CDR2: SGHKS and YYEKEE (reference sequence). The CDR3 length is 20 residues. V lost 4 bases and J lost 0; bases outside the gene matches: 10.

The chain has TRBV18 and TRBJ2-3, with a weak D call TRBD2 (5 bases). Trimming shortened V by 3 bases and J by 2 bases, and 9 bases separated the two germline ends. Germline CDR1 KGHSH, CDR2 LQKENI. CDR3 length equals 14 residues. CDR3 coding DNA: TGTGCCAGCTCACCCCTGGACTTCACAGATACGCAGTATTTT. Translation: CASSPLDFTDTQYF.

The chain couples TRBV28 to TRBJ2-5; 10 positions match TRBD1. The CDR3 has 14 amino acids. Germline V gives CDR1 MDHEN, CDR2 SYDVKM. The trim removed 6 bases at V and 0 bases at J, leaving 1 base unmatched. Here the CDR3 DNA reads TGTGCCAGCAGGGGACAGGGGTACCAAGAGACCCAGTACTTC. Translation: CASRGQGYQETQYF. The complete variable domain, with remaining parts taken from reference TRBV28 and TRBJ2-5, reads DVKVTQSSRYLVKRTGEKVFLECVQDMDHENMFWYRQDPGLGLRLIYFSYDVKMKEKGDIPEGYSVSREKKERFSLILESASTNQTSMYLCASRGQGYQETQYFGPGTRLLVL.

The CDR3 spells CASSPLLGGRADEQFF. In nucleotides, the CDR3 is TGTGCCAGCAGCCCCTTACTGGGCGGGAGGGCCGATGAGCAGTTCTTC. The chain links TRBV6-4 to TRBJ2-1; the match to TRBD2 covers 9 bases. Unmatched junction bases numbered 14, after V lost 6 bases and J lost 8 bases. This CDR3 is built from 16 residues. CDR1 is MRHNA and CDR2 is SNTAGT in the germline V gene.

This rearrangement joins TRBV28 to TRBJ2-7; 7 bases map to TRBD1. Losses at the gene ends were 7 bases for V and 5 bases for J; bases not matched to a gene: 11. The CDR3 runs 14 residues. Per germline, CDR1 MDHEN and CDR2 SYDVKM. The CDR3 region is CASIDSGTVNEQYF. The CDR3 DNA sequence: TGTGCCAGCATCGATTCCGGGACAGTCAACGAGCAGTACTTC.

The chain employs TRBV19 and TRBJ1-5, with TRBD1 as a possible D gene (6 bases). Per germline, CDR1 LNHDA and CDR2 SQIVND (reference sequence). The CDR3 sequence is 15 residues long. V lost 2 bases and J lost 4, with 12 bases in between. CDR3 residues: CASSIPGDRNQPQHF. Here the CDR3 DNA reads TGTGCCAGTAGTATACCAGGGGACCGGAATCAGCCCCAGCATTTT.

DNA of the CDR3: TGCGCCAGCAGCTTGAGGACAGAAGGGACCCAGTACTTC. It codes for CASSLRTEGTQYF. The gene calls are TRBV5-1 and TRBJ2-5, with D possibly TRBD1 on 6 matching bases. V was pared by 1 base and J by 7 bases, with 11 bases between. Germline-derived CDR1 and CDR2 are SGHRS and YFSETQ. The CDR3 has 13 amino acids.

The rearrangement links TRBV7-2 to TRBJ2-5, with 12 nucleotides matching TRBD2. The V segment lost 4 bases and the J segment 4 bases; nucleotides outside the gene matches: 4. The CDR3 length is 15 residues. Germline V gene lookup returns CDR1 SGHTA and CDR2 FQGNSA. This chain's CDR3 is CASSSSGGAGETQYF. The CDR3 DNA sequence: TGTGCCAGCAGCTCTAGCGGGGGGGCTGGAGAGACCCAGTACTTC.

The V call is TRBV9, the J call TRBJ2-3; TRBD1 might be the D (5 bases). The CDR3 is made up of 15 amino acids. Trimming stripped 0 bases from V and 2 bases from J, with 10 bases between. Germline V gene lookup returns CDR1 SGDLS and CDR2 YYNGEE. CDR3 sequence (DNA): TGTGCCAGCAGCGTAGGAGCAGGGTACACAGATACGCAGTATTTT. Translating gives CASSVGAGYTDTQYF. Combining the CDR3 with reference TRBV9 and TRBJ2-3 gives the whole variable domain DSGVTQTPKHLITATGQRVTLRCSPRSGDLSVYWYQQSLDQGLQFLIQYYNGEERAKGNILERFSAQQFPDLHSELNLSSLELGDSALYFCASSVGAGYTDTQYFGPGTRLTVL.

In this sample, this clone turned up a few times. This chain links TRBV15 with TRBJ1-5; 10 nucleotides line up with TRBD1. Trimming at V came to 1 base and at J to 5 bases, leaving 2 bases not matched to a gene. The CDR3 is 15 residues long. Germline assignment: CDR1 LNHNV and CDR2 YYDKDF (reference sequence). The CDR3 DNA is TGTGCCACCAGCAGAGTTGGACAGGGGGATCAGCCCCAGCATTTT. Amino acids: CATSRVGQGDQPQHF.

This clone came up a few times. The V call is TRBV14, the J call TRBJ2-7, with 8 bases identical to TRBD1. Germline CDR1 SGHDN, CDR2 FVKESK. This CDR3 is 16 amino acids long. After removal of 0 bases from V and 3 bases from J, the junction contained 7 bases not matched to a gene. The CDR3 DNA follows: TGTGCCAGCAGCCAAGATAGACAGGGGAAATACTACGAGCAGTACTTC. It is translated as CASSQDRQGKYYEQYF. Based on the CDR3 plus reference TRBV14 and TRBJ2-7, the full variable domain is EAGVTQFPSHSVIEKGQTVTLRCDPISGHDNLYWYRRVMGKEIKFLLHFVKESKQDESGMPNNRFLAERTGGTYSTLKVQPAELEDSGVYFCASSQDRQGKYYEQYFGPGTRLTVT.

The rearrangement joins TRBV18 to TRBJ1-3, with TRBD1 as a possible D gene (6 bases). This CDR3 is 16 amino acids long. V gave up 2 bases and J gave up 0 bases, with 11 bases separating them. Germline assignment: CDR1 KGHSH and CDR2 LQKENI. CDR3 DNA sequence: TGTGCCAGCTCACCAAGGGACACTTCCTCTGGAAACACCATATATTTT. The encoded protein is CASSPRDTSSGNTIYF.

Sample share makes this clone medium-sized. The chain couples TRBV4-2 to TRBJ2-7; TRBD2 matches 7 bases. V was pared by 1 base and J by 4 bases, with 1 base of the junction left unmatched. CDR1 is LGHNA, CDR2 YNFKEQ, per germline. The CDR3 length is 13 residues. The CDR3 here is CASSQGGGYEQYF. CDR3 DNA: TGTGCCAGCAGCCAAGGGGGAGGGTACGAGCAGTACTTC.

V is TRBV5-4 and J is TRBJ2-7, with 7 bases that match TRBD2. The CDR3 is made up of 14 amino acids. Germline V gene data show CDR1 as SGHNT and CDR2 as YYREEE (reference sequence). V lost 4 bases to trimming and J lost 5 bases; unmatched junction nucleotides: 9. The CDR3 region has the DNA TGTGCCAGCAGCCCGATGCCTAGCGGCGACGAGCAGTACTTC. Protein sequence: CASSPMPSGDEQYF.